This entry describes one T cell receptor (beta chain). Its antigen is as yet unknown. This PCR relied on a set of 60 Vbeta primers and 13 Jbeta primers. TCRdb keeps only in-frame clones here, not all; method: immunoSEQ multiplex PCR. This sample carries 190,000 or so clones, around 75% of them seen once, and the ten largest clones take nearly 0.4%. CDR3 length equals 14 residues. Germline CDR1 SGHRS, CDR2 YFSETQ. The data stem from a study of cytomegalovirus exposure and HLA in healthy donors. Across the whole study: The Caucasian-associated ancestry cluster held roughly 84% of roughly 370 genotyped donors. Study outcomes and limitations: Most subjects' HLA-A and HLA-B alleles were reportedly predicted from TCR beta sequences. Looking again later, the authors saw that most CMV-associated TCR beta chains seemed HLA-restricted. Researchers reported that a few CMV-associated chains were confirmed in vitro as CMV antigen-specific.

The V and J genes are TRBV5-1 and TRBJ2-5; 8 nucleotides agree with TRBD1. The better agreement between TRBJ2-7 and the DNA end casts doubt on the J call. The sequence derives from a male donor in good health and CMV-seropositive. The sequenced sample consisted of PBMCs. Written as DNA, the CDR3 is TGCGCCAGCAGCTTCCGACAGGGGTCGGACGAGCAGTACTTC. Protein sequence: CASSFRQGSDEQYF.